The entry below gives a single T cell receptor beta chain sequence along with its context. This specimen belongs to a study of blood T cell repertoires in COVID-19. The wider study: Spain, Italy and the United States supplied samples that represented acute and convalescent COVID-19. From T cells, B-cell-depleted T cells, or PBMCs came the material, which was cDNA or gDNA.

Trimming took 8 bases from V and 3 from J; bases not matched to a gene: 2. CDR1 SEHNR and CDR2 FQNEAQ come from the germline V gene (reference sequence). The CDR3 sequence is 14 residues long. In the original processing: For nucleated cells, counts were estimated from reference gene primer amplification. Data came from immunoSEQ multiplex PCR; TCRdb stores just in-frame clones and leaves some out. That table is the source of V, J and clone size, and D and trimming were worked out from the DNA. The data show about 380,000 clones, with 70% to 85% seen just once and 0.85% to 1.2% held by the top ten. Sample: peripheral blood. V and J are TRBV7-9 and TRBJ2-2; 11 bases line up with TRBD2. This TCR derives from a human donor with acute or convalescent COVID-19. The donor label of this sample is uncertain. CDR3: CASGTSGYTGELFF. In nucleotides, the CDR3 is TGTGCCAGCGGGACTAGCGGTTACACCGGGGAGCTGTTTTTT.